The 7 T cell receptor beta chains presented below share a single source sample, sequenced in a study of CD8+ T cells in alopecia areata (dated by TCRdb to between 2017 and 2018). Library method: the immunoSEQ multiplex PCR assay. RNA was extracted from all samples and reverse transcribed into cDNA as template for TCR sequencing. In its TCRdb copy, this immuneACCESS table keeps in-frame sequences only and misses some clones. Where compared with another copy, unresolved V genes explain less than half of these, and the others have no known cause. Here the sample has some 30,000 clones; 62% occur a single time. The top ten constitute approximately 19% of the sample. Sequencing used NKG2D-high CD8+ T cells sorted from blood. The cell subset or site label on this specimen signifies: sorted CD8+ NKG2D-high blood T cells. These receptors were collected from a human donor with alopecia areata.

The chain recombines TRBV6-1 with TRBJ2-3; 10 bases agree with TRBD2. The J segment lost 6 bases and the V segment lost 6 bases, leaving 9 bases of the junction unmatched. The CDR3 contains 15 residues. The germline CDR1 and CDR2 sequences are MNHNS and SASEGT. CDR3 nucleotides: TGTGCCAGCAGGTCTAGCGGGAGCCTCTCGGATACGCAGTATTTT. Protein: CASRSSGSLSDTQYF.

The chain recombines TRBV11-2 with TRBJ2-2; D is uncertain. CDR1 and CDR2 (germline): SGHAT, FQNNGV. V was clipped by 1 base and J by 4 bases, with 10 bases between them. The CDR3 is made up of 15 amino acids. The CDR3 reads CASSLGLGRTGELFF. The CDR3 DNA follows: TGTGCCAGCAGCTTAGGGCTGGGTCGCACCGGGGAGCTGTTTTTT. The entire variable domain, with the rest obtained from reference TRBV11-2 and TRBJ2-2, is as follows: EAGVAQSPRYKIIEKRQSVAFWCNPISGHATLYWYQQILGQGPKLLIQFQNNGVVDDSQLPKDRFSAERLKGVDSTLKIQPAKLEDSAVYLCASSLGLGRTGELFFGEGSRLTVL.

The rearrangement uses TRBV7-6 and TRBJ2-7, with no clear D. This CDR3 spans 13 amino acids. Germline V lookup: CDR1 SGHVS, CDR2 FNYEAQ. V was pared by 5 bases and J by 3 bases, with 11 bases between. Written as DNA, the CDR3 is TGTGCCAGCAGCCCCGCAGTCGTCTACGAGCAGTACTTC. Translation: CASSPAVVYEQYF. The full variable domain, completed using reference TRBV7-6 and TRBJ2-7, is GAGVSQSPRYKVTKRGQDVALRCDPISGHVSLYWYRQALGQGPEFLTYFNYEAQQDKSGLPNDRFSAERPEGSISTLTIQRTEQRDSAMYRCASSPAVVYEQYFGPGTRLTVT.

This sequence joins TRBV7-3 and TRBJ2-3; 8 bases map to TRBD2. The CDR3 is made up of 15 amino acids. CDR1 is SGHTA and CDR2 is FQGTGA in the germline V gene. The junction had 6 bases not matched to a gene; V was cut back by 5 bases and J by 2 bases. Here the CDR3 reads CASSLTSGITDTQYF. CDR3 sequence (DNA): TGTGCCAGCAGCCTTACTAGCGGAATCACAGATACGCAGTATTTT.

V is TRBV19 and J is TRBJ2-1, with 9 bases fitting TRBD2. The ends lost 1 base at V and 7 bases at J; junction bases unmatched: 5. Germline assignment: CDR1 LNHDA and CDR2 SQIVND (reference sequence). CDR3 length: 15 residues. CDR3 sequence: CASSIGAGGPNEQFF. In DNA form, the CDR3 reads TGTGCCAGTAGTATAGGGGCGGGAGGGCCTAATGAGCAGTTCTTC.

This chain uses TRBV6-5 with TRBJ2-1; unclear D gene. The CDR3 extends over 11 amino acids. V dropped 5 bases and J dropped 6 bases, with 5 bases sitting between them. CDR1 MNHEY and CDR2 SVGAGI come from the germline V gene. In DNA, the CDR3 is TGTGCCAGCAGTAACCTCAATGAGCAGTTCTTC. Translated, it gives CASSNLNEQFF.

DNA for the CDR3: TGCAGCGTCCCCGTTCCCGGGGGCGCAAACGGCGATGGCTACACCTTC. The encoded protein is CSVPVPGGANGDGYTF. The chain is built from TRBV29-1 and TRBJ1-2, with D tentatively TRBD1 (6 bases). Per the germline V gene, CDR1 is SQVTM and CDR2 is ANQGSEA. Trimming removed 6 bases from V and 6 bases from J, with 26 bases in between. CDR3 length equals 16 residues.